Detailed here is one TCR beta chain. Only in-frame clones appear in the TCRdb table, and some are missing; sequencing was by immunoSEQ multiplex PCR. The repertoire holds 250,000 to 300,000 clones, with roughly 90% as singletons. This entry is derived from a study of blood T cell repertoires in COVID-19. V was pared by 5 bases and J by 1 base, with 21 bases of the junction left unmatched. The CDR3 is made up of 20 amino acids. The germline V gene encodes CDR1 KGHSH and CDR2 LQKENI. Sequencing was performed on PBMCs or T cells enriched from blood (not recorded which). The genes are TRBV18 and TRBJ1-1; 8 bases are shared with TRBD1. This TCR was sampled from a woman in her thirties who had recovered from COVID-19. CDR3 sequence: CASSTRRGQGQTVRNTEAFF. CDR3 nucleotide sequence: TGTGCCAGCTCAACCCGCAGGGGGCAAGGACAGACGGTGAGGAACACTGAAGCTTTCTTT.